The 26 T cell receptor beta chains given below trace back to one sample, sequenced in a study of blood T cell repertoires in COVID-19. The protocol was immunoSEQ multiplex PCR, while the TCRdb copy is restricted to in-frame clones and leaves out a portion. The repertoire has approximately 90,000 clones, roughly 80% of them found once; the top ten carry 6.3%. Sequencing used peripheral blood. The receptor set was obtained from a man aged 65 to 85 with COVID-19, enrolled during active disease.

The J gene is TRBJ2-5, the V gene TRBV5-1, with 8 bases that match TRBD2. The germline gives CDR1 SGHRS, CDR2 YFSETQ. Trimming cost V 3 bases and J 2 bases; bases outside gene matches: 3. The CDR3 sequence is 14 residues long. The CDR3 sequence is CASSSTSEQETQYF. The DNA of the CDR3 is TGCGCCAGCAGCTCGACTAGCGAACAAGAGACCCAGTACTTC.

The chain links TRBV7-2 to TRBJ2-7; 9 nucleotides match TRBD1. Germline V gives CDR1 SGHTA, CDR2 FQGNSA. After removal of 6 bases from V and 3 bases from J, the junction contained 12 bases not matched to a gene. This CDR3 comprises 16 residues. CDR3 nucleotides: TGTGCCAGCAGTTTACGGGGACAGGGCCTAATCTACGAGCAGTACTTC. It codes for CASSLRGQGLIYEQYF.

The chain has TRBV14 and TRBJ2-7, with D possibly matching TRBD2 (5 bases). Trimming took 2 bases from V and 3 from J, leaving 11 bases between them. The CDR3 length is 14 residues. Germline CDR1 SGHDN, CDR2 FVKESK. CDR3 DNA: TGTGCCAGCAGCCAACAGGCAGGACTCTACGAGCAGTACTTC. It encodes CASSQQAGLYEQYF.

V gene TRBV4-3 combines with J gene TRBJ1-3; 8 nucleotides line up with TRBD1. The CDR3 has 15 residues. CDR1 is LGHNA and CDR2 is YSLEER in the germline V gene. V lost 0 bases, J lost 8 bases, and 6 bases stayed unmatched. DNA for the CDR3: TGCGCCAGCAGCCAAGAGCGGGACAGGAGGTACACCATATATTTT. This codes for CASSQERDRRYTIYF.

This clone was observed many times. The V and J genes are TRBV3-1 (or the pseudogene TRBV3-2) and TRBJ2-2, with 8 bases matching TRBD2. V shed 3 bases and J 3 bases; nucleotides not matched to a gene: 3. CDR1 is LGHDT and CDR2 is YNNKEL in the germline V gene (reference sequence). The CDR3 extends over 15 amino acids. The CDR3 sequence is CASSHSGGHTGELFF. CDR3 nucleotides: TGTGCCAGCAGCCACAGCGGGGGCCACACCGGGGAGCTGTTTTTT.

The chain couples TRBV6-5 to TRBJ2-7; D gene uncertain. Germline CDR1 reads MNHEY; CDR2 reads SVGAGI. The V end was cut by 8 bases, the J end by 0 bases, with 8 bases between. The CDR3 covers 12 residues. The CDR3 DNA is TGTGCCAGCGGGCCAGTCTCCTACGAGCAGTACTTC. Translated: CASGPVSYEQYF.

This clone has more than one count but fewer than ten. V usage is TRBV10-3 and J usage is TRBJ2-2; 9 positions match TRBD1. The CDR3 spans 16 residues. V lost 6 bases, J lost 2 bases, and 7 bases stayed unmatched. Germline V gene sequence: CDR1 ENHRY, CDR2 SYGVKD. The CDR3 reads CAISGYRGRNTGELFF. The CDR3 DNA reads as TGTGCCATCAGCGGATACAGGGGGCGAAACACCGGGGAGCTGTTTTTT.

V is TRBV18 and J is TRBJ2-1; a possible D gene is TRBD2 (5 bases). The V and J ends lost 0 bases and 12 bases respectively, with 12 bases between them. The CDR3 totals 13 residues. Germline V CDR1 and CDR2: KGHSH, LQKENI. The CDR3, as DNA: TGTGCCAGCTCACCACCGTCCACGGGGAGGCAGTTCTTC. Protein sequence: CASSPPSTGRQFF.

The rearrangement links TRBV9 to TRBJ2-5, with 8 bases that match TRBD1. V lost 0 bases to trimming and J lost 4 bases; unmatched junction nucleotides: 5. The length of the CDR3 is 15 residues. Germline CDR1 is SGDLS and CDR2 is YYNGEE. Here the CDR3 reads CASSVAGGVGETQYF. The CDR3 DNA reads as TGTGCCAGCAGCGTAGCAGGGGGCGTTGGAGAGACCCAGTACTTC.

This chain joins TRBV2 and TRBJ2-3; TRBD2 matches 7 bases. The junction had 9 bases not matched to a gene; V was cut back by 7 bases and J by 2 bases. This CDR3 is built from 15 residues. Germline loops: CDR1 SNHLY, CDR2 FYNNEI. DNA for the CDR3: TGTGCCAGCATCGGGACTACCTTATTCACAGATACGCAGTATTTT. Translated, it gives CASIGTTLFTDTQYF.

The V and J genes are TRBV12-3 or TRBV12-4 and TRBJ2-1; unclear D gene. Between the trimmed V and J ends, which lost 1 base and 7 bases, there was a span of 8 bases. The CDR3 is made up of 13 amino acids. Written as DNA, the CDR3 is TGTGCCAGCAGTTTAGTTTCCAGGAATGAGCAGTTCTTC. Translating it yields CASSLVSRNEQFF.

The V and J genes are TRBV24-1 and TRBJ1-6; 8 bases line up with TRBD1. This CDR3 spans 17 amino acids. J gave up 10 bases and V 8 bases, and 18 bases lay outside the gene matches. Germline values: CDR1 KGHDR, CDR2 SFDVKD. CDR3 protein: CATTGTGSHKGQSPLHF. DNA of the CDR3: TGTGCCACCACCGGGACAGGATCCCACAAAGGACAATCACCCCTCCACTTT.

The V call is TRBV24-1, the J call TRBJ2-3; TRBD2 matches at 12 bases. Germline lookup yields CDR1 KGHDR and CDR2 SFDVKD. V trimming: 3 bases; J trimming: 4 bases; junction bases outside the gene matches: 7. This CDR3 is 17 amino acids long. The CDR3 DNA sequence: TGTGCCACCAGTGATCACCGACTAGCGGGAGTGGCAGATACGCAGTATTTT. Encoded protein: CATSDHRLAGVADTQYF.

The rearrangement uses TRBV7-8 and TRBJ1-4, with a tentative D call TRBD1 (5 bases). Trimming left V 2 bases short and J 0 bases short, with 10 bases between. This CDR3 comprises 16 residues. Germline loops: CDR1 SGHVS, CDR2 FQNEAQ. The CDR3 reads CASSLWRDATNEKLFF. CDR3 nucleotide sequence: TGTGCCAGCAGCTTATGGCGGGACGCAACTAATGAAAAACTGTTTTTT.

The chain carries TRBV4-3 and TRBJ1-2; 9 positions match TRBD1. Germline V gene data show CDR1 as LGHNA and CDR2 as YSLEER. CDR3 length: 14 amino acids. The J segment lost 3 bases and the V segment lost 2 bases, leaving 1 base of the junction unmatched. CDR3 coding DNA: TGCGCCAGCAGCCAATGGACAGGGGACTATGGCTACACCTTC. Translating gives CASSQWTGDYGYTF.

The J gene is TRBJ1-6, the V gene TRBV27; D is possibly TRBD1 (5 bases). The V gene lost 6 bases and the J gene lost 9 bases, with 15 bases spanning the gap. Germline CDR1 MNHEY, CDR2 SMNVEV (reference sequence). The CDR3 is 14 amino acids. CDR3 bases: TGTGCCAGCAGGGCGGGACTCTGGGGTTCACCCCTCCACTTT. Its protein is CASRAGLWGSPLHF.

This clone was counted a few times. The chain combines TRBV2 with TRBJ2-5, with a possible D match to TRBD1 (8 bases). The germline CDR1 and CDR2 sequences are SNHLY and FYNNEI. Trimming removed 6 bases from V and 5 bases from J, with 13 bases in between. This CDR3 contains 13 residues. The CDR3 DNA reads TGTGCCAGCAGCCTACAGGGGGGGGAGACCCAGTACTTC. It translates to CASSLQGGETQYF.

CDR3 in amino acids: CASSERGGYTF. CDR3 nucleotide sequence: TGTGCCAGCAGTGAACGGGGGGGCTACACCTTC. The chain has TRBV6-1 and TRBJ1-2, with TRBD1 as a possible D gene (5 bases). Germline V CDR1 and CDR2: MNHNS, SASEGT. The germline V and J ends were trimmed by 2 bases and 8 bases, with 6 bases remaining between them. There are 11 residues in the CDR3.

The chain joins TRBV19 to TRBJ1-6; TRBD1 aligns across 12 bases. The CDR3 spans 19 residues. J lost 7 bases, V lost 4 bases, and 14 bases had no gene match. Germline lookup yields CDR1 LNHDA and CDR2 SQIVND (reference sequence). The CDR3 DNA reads TGTGCCAGTAGTACTAGTACCGGGACAGGGGGCGCGTTGAATTCACCCCTCCACTTT. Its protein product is CASSTSTGTGGALNSPLHF.

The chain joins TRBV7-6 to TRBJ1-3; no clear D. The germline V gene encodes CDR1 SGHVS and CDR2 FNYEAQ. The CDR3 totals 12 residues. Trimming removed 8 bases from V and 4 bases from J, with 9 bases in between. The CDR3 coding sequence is TGTGCCAGCGGCCCGGAGGGAAACACCATATATTTT. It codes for CASGPEGNTIYF.

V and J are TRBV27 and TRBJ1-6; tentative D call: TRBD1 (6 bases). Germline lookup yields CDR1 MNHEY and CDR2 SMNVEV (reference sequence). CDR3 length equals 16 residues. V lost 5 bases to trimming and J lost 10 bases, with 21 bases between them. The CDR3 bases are TGTGCCAGCAGTATGGGGGGGCGCACCGGAGGATCACCCCTCCACTTT. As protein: CASSMGGRTGGSPLHF.

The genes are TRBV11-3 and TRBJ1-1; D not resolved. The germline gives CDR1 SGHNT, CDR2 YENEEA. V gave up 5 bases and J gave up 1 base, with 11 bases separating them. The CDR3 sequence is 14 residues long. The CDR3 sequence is CASSLMPRNTEAFF. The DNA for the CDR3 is TGTGCCAGCAGCCTGATGCCTAGGAACACTGAAGCTTTCTTT. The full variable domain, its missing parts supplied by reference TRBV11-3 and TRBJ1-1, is EAGVVQSPRYKIIEKKQPVAFWCNPISGHNTLYWYLQNLGQGPELLIRYENEEAVDDSQLPKDRFSAERLKGVDSTLKIQPAELGDSAVYLCASSLMPRNTEAFFGQGTRLTVV.

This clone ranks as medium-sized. CDR3 sequence reads: CASGLAGVITGELFF. The CDR3 DNA follows: TGTGCCAGTGGGCTAGCGGGAGTAATCACCGGGGAGCTGTTTTTT. V and J are TRBV19 and TRBJ2-2, with TRBD2 matching 10 bases. This CDR3 has 15 amino acids. V gave up 8 bases and J gave up 4 bases; unmatched junction bases: 7. Germline V gives CDR1 LNHDA, CDR2 SQIVND (reference sequence).

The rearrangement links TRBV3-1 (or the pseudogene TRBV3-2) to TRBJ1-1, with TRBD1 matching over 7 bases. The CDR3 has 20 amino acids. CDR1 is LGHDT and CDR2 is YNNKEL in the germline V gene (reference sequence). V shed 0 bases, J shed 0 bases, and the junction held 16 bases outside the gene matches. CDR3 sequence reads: CASSQDIPSGDSTMNTEAFF. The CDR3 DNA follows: TGTGCCAGCAGCCAAGATATCCCTTCTGGGGACAGTACCATGAACACTGAAGCTTTCTTT.

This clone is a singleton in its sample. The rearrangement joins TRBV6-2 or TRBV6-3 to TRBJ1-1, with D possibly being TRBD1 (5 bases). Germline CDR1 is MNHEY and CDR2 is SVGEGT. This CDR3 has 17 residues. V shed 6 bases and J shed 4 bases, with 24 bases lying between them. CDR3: CASSPTRTGGFATEAFF. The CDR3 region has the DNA TGTGCCAGCAGCCCAACCCGAACGGGGGGTTTCGCCACTGAAGCTTTCTTT.

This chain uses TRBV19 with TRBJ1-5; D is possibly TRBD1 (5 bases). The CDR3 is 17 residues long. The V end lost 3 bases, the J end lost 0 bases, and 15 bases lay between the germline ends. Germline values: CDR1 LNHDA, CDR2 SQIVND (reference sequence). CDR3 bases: TGTGCCAGTAGTATGACGGCAGGGCGTCATAGCAATCAGCCCCAGCATTTT. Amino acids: CASSMTAGRHSNQPQHF.